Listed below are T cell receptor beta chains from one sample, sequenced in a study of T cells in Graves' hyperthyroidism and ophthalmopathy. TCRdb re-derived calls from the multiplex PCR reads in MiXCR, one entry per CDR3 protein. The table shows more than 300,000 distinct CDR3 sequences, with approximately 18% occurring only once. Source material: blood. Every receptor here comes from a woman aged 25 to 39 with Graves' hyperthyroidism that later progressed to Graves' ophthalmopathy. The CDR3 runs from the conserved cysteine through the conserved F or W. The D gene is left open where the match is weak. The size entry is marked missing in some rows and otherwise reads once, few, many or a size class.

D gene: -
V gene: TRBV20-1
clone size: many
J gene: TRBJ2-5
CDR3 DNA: TGCAGTGCTGCCCGTAACAGGGTTGAGACCCAGTACTTC
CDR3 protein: CSAARNRVETQYF

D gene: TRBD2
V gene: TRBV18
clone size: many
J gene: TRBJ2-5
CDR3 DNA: TGTGCCAGCTCACCACCGGGTATAGCGGGAGAAGAGACCCAGTACTTC
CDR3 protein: CASSPPGIAGEETQYF

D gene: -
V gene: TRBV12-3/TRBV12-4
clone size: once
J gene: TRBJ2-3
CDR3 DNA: TGTGCCAGCAGCCCTCTGGTACCCGCTAGCACAGATACGCAGTATTTT
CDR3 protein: CASSPLVPASTDTQYF

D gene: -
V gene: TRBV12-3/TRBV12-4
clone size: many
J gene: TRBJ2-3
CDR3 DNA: TGTGCCAGCAGCTTGACAGGCGTTCTTAGCACAGATACGCAGTATTTT
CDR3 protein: CASSLTGVLSTDTQYF

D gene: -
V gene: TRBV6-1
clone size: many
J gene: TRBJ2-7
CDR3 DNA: TGTGCCAGCAGTTCTCTGGGATACCGTGGGAGCGAGCAGTACTTC
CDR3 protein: CASSSLGYRGSEQYF

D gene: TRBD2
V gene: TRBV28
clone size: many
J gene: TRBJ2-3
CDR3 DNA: TGTGCCAGCAGTTTACGGGGGGGCCGTACAGATACGCAGTATTTT
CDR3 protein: CASSLRGGRTDTQYF

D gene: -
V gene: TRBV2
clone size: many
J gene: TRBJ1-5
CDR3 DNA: TGTGCCAGCAGTTCAGGGGTACTTGGCAATCAGCCCCAGCATTTT
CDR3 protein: CASSSGVLGNQPQHF

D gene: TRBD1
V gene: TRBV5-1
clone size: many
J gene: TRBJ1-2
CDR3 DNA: TGCGCCAGCAGTATCGGGACAGGGGGTCATGGCTACACCTTC
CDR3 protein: CASSIGTGGHGYTF

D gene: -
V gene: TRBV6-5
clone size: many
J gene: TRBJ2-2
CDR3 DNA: TGTGCCAGCAGTTACGAGGGAGCGAACACCGGGGAGCTGTTTTTT
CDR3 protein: CASSYEGANTGELFF

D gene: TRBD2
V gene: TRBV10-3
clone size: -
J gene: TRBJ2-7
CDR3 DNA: TGTGCCATCAGTGACCCCGCTAGCGGCTACGAGCAGTACTTC
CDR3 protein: CAISDPASGYEQYF

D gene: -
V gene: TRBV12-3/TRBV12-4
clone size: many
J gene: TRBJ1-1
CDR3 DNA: TGTGCCAGCAGCTCGGGAGAGACAGTTTATGAAGCTTTCTTT
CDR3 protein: CASSSGETVYEAFF

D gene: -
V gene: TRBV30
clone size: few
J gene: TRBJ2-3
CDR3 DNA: TGTGCCTGGAGTATGGGACTGTCCATCTCTAGCACAGATACGCAGTATTTT
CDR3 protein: CAWSMGLSISSTDTQYF

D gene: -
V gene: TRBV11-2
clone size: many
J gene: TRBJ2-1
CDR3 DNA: TGTGCCAGCAGCTCCGACGGAGGGGACCTTTACAATGAGCAGTTCTTC
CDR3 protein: CASSSDGGDLYNEQFF

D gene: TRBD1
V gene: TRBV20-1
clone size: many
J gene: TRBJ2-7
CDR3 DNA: TGCAGTGCTAGAGATCGTAGGACAGGGGTCTACGAGCAGTACTTC
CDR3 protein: CSARDRRTGVYEQYF

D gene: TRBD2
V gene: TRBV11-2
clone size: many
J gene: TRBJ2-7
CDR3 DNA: TGTGCCAGCAGCTTAGATATGGTTTTGGGGAGCGGGGACGCCTACGAGCAGTACTTC
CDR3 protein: CASSLDMVLGSGDAYEQYF

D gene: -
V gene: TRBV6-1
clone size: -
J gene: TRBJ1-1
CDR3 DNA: TGTGCCAGCAGTGAATCGGGTGGGGTCACTGAAGCTTTCTTT
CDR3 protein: CASSESGGVTEAFF

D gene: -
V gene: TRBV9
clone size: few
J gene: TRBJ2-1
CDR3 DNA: TGTGCCAGCAGCGCCTTAGGGGGGGGCCGCGATGAGCAGTTCTTC
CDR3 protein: CASSALGGGRDEQFF

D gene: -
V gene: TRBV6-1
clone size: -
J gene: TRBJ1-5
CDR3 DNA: TGTGCCAGCATTGAGGTCAGTCAGCCCCAGCATTTT
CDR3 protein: CASIEVSQPQHF

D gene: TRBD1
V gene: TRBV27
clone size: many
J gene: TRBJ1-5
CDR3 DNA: TGTGCCAGCAGTTATGAGGGGGCGCATCAGCCCCAGCATTTT
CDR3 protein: CASSYEGAHQPQHF

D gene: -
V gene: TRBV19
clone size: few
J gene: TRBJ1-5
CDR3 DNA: TGTGCCAGTAGTATAGCATCAGGGGCCAATCAGCCCCAGCATTTT
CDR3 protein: CASSIASGANQPQHF

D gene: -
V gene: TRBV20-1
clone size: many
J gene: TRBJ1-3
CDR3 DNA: TGCAGTGCTAGAGATCGAGACAGTCCCTCTGGAAACACCATATATTTT
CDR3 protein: CSARDRDSPSGNTIYF

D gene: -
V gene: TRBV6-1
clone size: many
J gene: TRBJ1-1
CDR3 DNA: TGTGCCAGCAGTCCCGAGGGAGGGACTGAAGCTTTCTTT
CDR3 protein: CASSPEGGTEAFF

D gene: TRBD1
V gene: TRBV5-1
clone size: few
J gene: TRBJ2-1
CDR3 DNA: TGCGCCAGCAGCCTGGGGGGGACAGGGGTAGGCAATGAGCAGTTCTTC
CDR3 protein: CASSLGGTGVGNEQFF

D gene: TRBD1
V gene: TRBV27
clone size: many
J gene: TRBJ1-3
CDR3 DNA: TGTGCCAGCAGGACAGGGGGCGTTGGAAACACCATATATTTT
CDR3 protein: CASRTGGVGNTIYF

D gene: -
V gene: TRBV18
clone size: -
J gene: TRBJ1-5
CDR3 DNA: TGTGCCAGCTCACCACAGAGCGAGAATCAGCCCCAGCATTTT
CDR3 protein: CASSPQSENQPQHF

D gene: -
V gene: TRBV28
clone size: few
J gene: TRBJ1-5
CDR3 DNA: TGTGCCAGCAGTTTAACAGGGTACCAGCCCCAGCATTTT
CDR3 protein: CASSLTGYQPQHF

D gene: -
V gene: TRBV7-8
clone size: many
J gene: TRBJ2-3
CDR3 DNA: TGTGCCAGCAGCAGGACACTCGATACGCAGTATTTT
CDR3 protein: CASSRTLDTQYF

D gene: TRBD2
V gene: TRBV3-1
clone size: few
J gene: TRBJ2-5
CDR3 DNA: TGTGCCAGCAGCGGGACTAGCGGGGGCCCGCAAGAGACCCAGTACTTC
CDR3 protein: CASSGTSGGPQETQYF

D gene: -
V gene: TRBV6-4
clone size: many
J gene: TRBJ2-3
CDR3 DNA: TGTGCCAGCAGTGAATTGGGCGGAGATACGCAGTATTTT
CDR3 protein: CASSELGGDTQYF

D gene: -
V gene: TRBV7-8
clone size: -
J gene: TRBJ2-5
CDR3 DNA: TGTGCCAGCAGCTTACGGACGGGCCTCCAAGAGACCCAGTACTTC
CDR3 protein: CASSLRTGLQETQYF

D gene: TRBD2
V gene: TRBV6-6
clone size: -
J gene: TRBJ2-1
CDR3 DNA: TGTGCCAGCAGTTACACCACTAGCGGGCCGAGCTCCTACAATGACCAGTTCTTC
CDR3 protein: CASSYTTSGPSSYNDQFF

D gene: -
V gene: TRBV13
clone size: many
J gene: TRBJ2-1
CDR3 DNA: TGTGCCAGCGCCCCGACAGGATATTACAATGAGCAGTTCTTC
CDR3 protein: CASAPTGYYNEQFF

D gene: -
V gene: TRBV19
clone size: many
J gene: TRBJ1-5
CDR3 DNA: TGTGCCAGTAGTTTGTCTGTTTGGCAGCCCCAGCATTTT
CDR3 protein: CASSLSVWQPQHF

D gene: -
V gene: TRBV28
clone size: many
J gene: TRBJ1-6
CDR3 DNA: TGTGCCAGCAGTTTGGGACCCGGGACGGCTAATTCACCCCTCCACTTT
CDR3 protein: CASSLGPGTANSPLHF

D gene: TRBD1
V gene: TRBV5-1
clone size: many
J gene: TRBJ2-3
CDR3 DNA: TGCGCCAGCAGCTTGTGGCAGGGGGCTCGGGGGACAGATACGCAGTATTTT
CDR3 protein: CASSLWQGARGTDTQYF

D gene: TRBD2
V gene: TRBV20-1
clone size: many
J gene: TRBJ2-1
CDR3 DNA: TGCAGTGCTATGGGGTGGGGGGGACTCTCCTACAATGAGCAGTTCTTC
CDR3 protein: CSAMGWGGLSYNEQFF

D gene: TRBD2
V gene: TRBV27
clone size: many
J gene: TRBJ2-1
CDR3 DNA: TGTGCCAGCAGTTTCGGCTCTAGCGGGAACAATGAGCAGTTCTTC
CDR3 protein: CASSFGSSGNNEQFF

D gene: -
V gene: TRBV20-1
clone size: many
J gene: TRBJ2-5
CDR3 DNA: TGCAGTGCTAGGCGCGGCGCGGAAGAGACCCAGTACTTC
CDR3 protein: CSARRGAEETQYF

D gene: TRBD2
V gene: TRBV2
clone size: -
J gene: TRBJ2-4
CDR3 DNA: TGTGCCAGCCGTAACAGCGGGGGGGCTGGAAACATTCAGTACTTC
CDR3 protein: CASRNSGGAGNIQYF

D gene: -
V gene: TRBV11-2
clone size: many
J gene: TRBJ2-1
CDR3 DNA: TGTGCCAGCAGCCTCGGACCCGGCAATGAGCAGTTCTTC
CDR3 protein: CASSLGPGNEQFF

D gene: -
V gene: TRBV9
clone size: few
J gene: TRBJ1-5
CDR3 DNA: TGTGCCAGCAGCGTCTCCGGGAATCAGCCCCAGCATTTT
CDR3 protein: CASSVSGNQPQHF

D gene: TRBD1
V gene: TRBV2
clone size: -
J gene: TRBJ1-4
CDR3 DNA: TGTGCCAGCACCCCGGGACAGGGCAGCGAAAAACTGTTTTTT
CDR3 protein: CASTPGQGSEKLFF

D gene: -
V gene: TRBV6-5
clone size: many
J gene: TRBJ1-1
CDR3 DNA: TGTGCCAGCAGTTACTTTGCAGGCACTGAAGCTTTCTTT
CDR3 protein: CASSYFAGTEAFF

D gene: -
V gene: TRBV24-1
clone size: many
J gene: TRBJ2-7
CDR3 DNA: TGTGCCACCAGTTCCTCGGCAGACCTCTCCTACGAGCAGTACTTC
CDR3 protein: CATSSSADLSYEQYF

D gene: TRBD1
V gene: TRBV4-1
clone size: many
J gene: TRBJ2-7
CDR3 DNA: TGCGCCAGCAGCCAGATAGGACAGGGCTACGAGCAGTACTTC
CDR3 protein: CASSQIGQGYEQYF

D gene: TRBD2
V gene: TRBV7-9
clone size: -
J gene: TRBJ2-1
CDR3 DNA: TGTGCCAGCAGCTTGGGGCGACTAGCGGGTGGGCATAATGAGCAGTTCTTC
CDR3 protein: CASSLGRLAGGHNEQFF

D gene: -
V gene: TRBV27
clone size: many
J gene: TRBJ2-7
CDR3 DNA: TGTGCCAGTCCTCAGTACTCCTACGAGCAGTACTTC
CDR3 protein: CASPQYSYEQYF

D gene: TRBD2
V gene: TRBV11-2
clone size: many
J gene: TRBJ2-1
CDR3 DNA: TGTGCCAGCAGCTCTAGCGGGTACTCCTACAATGAGCAGTTCTTC
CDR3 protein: CASSSSGYSYNEQFF

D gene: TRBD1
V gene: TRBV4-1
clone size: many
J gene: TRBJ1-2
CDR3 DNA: TGCGCCAGCAGACCTCAGGGGGCGGGCTATGGCTACACCTTC
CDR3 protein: CASRPQGAGYGYTF

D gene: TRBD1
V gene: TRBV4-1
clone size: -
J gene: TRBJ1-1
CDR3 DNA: TGCGCCAGCAGCCGCGGCATGACAGGGGTGAATACTGAAGCTTTCTTT
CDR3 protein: CASSRGMTGVNTEAFF

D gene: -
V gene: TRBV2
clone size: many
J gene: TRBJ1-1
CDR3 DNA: TGTGCCAGCAGCTTTGACAGACCCAGAGAAGCTTTCTTT
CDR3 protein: CASSFDRPREAFF

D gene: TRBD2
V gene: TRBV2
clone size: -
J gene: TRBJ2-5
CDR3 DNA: TGTGCCAGCAGTGAAAGCGGGAGTAAGACCCAGTACTTC
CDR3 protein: CASSESGSKTQYF

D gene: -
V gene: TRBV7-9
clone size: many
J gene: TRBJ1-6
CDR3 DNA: TGTGCCAGCAGCCGTAATAATTCACCCCTCCACTTT
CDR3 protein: CASSRNNSPLHF

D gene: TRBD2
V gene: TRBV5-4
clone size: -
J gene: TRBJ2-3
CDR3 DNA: TGTGCCAGCAGCTTGGGACTACTAGCGGGAGGTATGGCAGATACGCAGTATTTT
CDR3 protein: CASSLGLLAGGMADTQYF

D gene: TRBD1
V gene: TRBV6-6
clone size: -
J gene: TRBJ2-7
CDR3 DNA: TGTGCCAGCAGTTACCGAGGGACAGGGAACGTCTACGAGCAGTACTTC
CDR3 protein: CASSYRGTGNVYEQYF

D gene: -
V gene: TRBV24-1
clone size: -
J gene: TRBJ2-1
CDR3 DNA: TGTGCCACCAGTGATTTCGGGCGGGGTCTAGAGGAGCAGTTCTTC
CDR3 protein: CATSDFGRGLEEQFF

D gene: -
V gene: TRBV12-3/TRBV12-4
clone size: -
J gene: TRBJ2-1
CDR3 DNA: TGTGCCAGCAGTTTAGGATCTAGCCAGATGTCGGGTGAGCAGTTCTTC
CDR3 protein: CASSLGSSQMSGEQFF

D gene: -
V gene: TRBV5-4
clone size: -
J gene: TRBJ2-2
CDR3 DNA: TGTGCCAGCAGCTATTTCTTCTATACCGGGACCGGCCCACGCGGAACCGGGGAGCTGTTTTTT
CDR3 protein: CASSYFFYTGTGPRGTGELFF

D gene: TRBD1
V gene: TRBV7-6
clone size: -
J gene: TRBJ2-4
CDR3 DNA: TGTGCCAGCACACTGGACAGGGGGCGTACAAACATTCAGTACTTC
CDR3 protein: CASTLDRGRTNIQYF

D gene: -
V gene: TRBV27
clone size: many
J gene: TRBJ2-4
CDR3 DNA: TGTGCCAGCCGTGGGACATCCTTTACGCTAGCCAAAAACATTCAGTACTTC
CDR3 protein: CASRGTSFTLAKNIQYF